This TCR beta chain is from a study of T cell responses to AZD1222 COVID-19 vaccine. Per germline, CDR1 SGDLS and CDR2 YYNGEE. V lost 3 bases and J 11 bases, leaving 14 bases between the germline ends. The CDR3 loop spans 12 amino acids. Clones were read by immunoSEQ multiplex PCR, and TCRdb kept only the in-frame ones, dropping some. The data show under 200,000 clones, around nine tenths seen once. Turning to this clone: Antigen unknown.

General study points: Donors were mostly white British, more females; clonal diversity possibly underestimated. All repertoire sampling was performed exclusively after the peak T cell response.

Sequences were derived from peripheral blood, sampled 28 days after the second AZD1222 dose. The receptor's source is an adult who received the AZD1222 COVID-19 vaccine. The chain carries TRBV9 and TRBJ1-2; unclear D gene. The CDR3 DNA is TGTGCCAGCAGCGACCAAGGGATAACTTACACCTTC. It yields the protein CASSDQGITYTF.